Listed below are T cell receptor beta chains from one sample, sequenced in a study of blood T cell repertoires in COVID-19. Some clones are missing from TCRdb's copy, which holds only in-frame ones; the method was immunoSEQ multiplex PCR. The sample has more than 300,000 clones; more than 75% are singletons. Sequencing used peripheral blood. The receptors originated from a woman in her 50s with COVID-19, enrolled during active disease. CDR3s include the opening cysteine and the closing phenylalanine or tryptophan. Fields, in order: CDR3 length, D gene, V gene, J gene, CDR3 protein, CDR3 DNA. D genes are given only for firm matches.

>14|TRBD1|TRBV19|TRBJ1-2
CASIPTGDRYGYTF
TGTGCCAGTATCCCCACAGGGGATCGCTATGGCTACACCTTC
>16|TRBD2|TRBV18|TRBJ2-5
CASSPSLAGVGETQYF
TGTGCCAGCTCACCCTCACTAGCGGGAGTGGGAGAGACCCAGTACTTC
>13|NA|TRBV25-1|TRBJ2-2
CASSAQSTGELFF
TGTGCCAGCAGTGCCCAGTCCACCGGGGAGCTGTTTTTT
>12|NA|TRBV4-1|TRBJ2-1
CASSQDGVMEFF
TGCGCCAGCAGCCAAGATGGAGTGATGGAGTTCTTC
>15|NA|TRBV7-9|TRBJ1-4
CASSVTGYGNEKLFF
TGTGCCAGCAGCGTTACAGGGTACGGTAATGAAAAACTGTTTTTT
>16|TRBD2|TRBV3-1/TRBV3-2|TRBJ2-5
CASSQLLAGRAETQYF
TGTGCCAGCAGCCAGTTACTAGCGGGAAGGGCGGAGACCCAGTACTTC
>13|NA|TRBV7-9|TRBJ1-1
CASSYGEKTEAFF
TGTGCCAGCAGCTACGGGGAAAAAACTGAAGCTTTCTTT
>15|NA|TRBV2|TRBJ1-1
CASSTGPYLNTEAFF
TGTGCCAGCAGTACAGGCCCCTATTTGAACACTGAAGCTTTCTTT
>13|TRBD1|TRBV27|TRBJ2-3
CASSFREGGTQYF
TGTGCCAGCAGTTTTCGGGAAGGGGGCACGCAGTATTTT
>14|NA|TRBV4-1|TRBJ2-5
CASSRALAVETQYF
TGCGCCAGCAGCCGGGCGCTAGCTGTAGAGACCCAGTACTTC
>13|TRBD2|TRBV6-5|TRBJ2-5
CASVLAGTETQYF
TGTGCCAGCGTTTTAGCGGGTACGGAGACCCAGTACTTC
>12|NA|TRBV9|TRBJ1-6
CASSASRAPLHF
TGTGCCAGCAGCGCCTCAAGAGCACCCCTCCACTTT
>14|NA|TRBV19|TRBJ2-2
CASTGRDGTGELFF
TGTGCCAGTACAGGGCGGGATGGCACCGGGGAGCTGTTTTTT